Following are 15 T cell receptor beta chains from one sample sequenced in a study of blood T cell repertoires in COVID-19. The protocol was immunoSEQ multiplex PCR, while the TCRdb copy is restricted to in-frame clones and leaves out a portion. The sample includes nearly 55,000 clones, roughly three quarters of them seen just once. Material: peripheral blood. The receptors originated from a human donor with active or convalescent COVID-19. The donor label of this sample is uncertain.

The V gene is TRBV16, the J gene TRBJ2-2, with TRBD1 as a possible D gene (6 bases). Germline V gives CDR1 KGHSY, CDR2 FQNENV. The V gene lost 3 bases and the J gene lost 2 bases, with 10 bases spanning the gap. This CDR3 is 15 amino acids long. The CDR3 loop reads CASSHGTPNTGELFF. The CDR3, as DNA: TGTGCCAGCAGCCACGGGACACCCAACACCGGGGAGCTGTTTTTT.

This chain connects TRBV5-5 to TRBJ2-2; 16 bases are shared with TRBD2. Germline V gene sequence: CDR1 SGHKS, CDR2 YYEKEE (reference sequence). This CDR3 has 17 amino acids. V was pared by 4 bases and J by 6 bases, with 6 bases of the junction left unmatched. The CDR3 is CASSLSGLAGGAGELFF. The DNA of the CDR3 is TGTGCCAGCAGCCTTTCGGGACTAGCGGGAGGGGCCGGGGAGCTGTTTTTT.

The chain links TRBV7-3 to TRBJ2-1; TRBD1 aligns across 8 bases. Unmatched junction bases numbered 2, after V lost 1 base and J lost 0 bases. The CDR3 length is 16 residues. Germline V CDR1 and CDR2: SGHTA, FQGTGA. DNA of the CDR3: TGTGCCAGCAGCTTAAGGACAGGGAGCTCCTACAATGAGCAGTTCTTC. It codes for CASSLRTGSSYNEQFF.

This clone came up a few times. The V gene is TRBV7-8, the J gene TRBJ2-7, with 7 bases lining up with TRBD2. V lost 4 bases, J lost 5 bases, and 11 bases stayed unmatched. The CDR3 sequence is 15 residues long. Germline V CDR1 and CDR2: SGHVS, FQNEAQ. This chain's CDR3 is CASSSSGPGLDEQYF. In DNA form, the CDR3 reads TGTGCCAGCAGCTCTTCTGGGCCAGGACTAGACGAGCAGTACTTC.

This chain joins TRBV5-5 and TRBJ1-4; D gene uncertain. CDR3 size: 13 residues. V lost 0 bases and J lost 8, with 8 bases in between. Germline lookup yields CDR1 SGHKS and CDR2 YYEKEE (reference sequence). In nucleotides, the CDR3 is TGTGCCAGCAGCTTGGGGTCAGAAGAAAAACTGTTTTTT. It codes for CASSLGSEEKLFF.

The V gene is TRBV12-3 or TRBV12-4, the J gene TRBJ2-7, with D possibly matching TRBD1 (6 bases). There are 12 residues in the CDR3. The germline V and J ends were trimmed by 4 bases and 3 bases, with 7 bases remaining between them. CDR3 DNA sequence: TGTGCCAGCAGTTCGGACAGCTACGAGCAGTACTTC. It translates to CASSSDSYEQYF.

The chain uses TRBV24-1 and TRBJ2-2; D possibly corresponds to TRBD2 (6 bases). Germline V CDR1 and CDR2: KGHDR, SFDVKD. The V gene lost 5 bases and the J gene lost 1 base, with 10 bases spanning the gap. The CDR3 sequence is 15 residues long. Here the CDR3 DNA reads TGTGCCACCAGTGTGCAGGAGGGGAACACCGGGGAGCTGTTTTTT. This gives the protein CATSVQEGNTGELFF.

This sequence joins TRBV3-1 (or the pseudogene TRBV3-2) and TRBJ2-3, with 13 bases that match TRBD2. Germline V lookup: CDR1 LGHDT, CDR2 YNNKEL (reference sequence). The CDR3 has 16 amino acids. J lost 1 base, V lost 4 bases, and 2 bases had no gene match. CDR3 sequence (DNA): TGTGCCAGCAGCCGGACTAGCGGGAGCGGCACAGATACGCAGTATTTT. This encodes CASSRTSGSGTDTQYF.

The chain carries TRBV2 and TRBJ1-4; 8 bases agree with TRBD1. The CDR3 length is 18 residues. In germline, CDR1 is SNHLY, CDR2 FYNNEI. The V and J ends lost 6 bases and 8 bases, in that order; junction bases with no gene match: 20. The CDR3 protein is CASREQLFGQGGVEKLFF. The CDR3 DNA sequence: TGTGCCAGCAGGGAGCAGCTTTTCGGACAGGGAGGGGTAGAAAAACTGTTTTTT.

The gene calls are TRBV7-2 and TRBJ1-5; 7 bases map to TRBD1. The germline V gene encodes CDR1 SGHTA and CDR2 FQGNSA. Germline trimming cut 1 base from V and 7 bases from J; bases unmatched to any gene: 7. This CDR3 comprises 15 residues. The CDR3 here is CASSLGGQLRQPQHF. The CDR3, as DNA: TGTGCCAGCAGCTTAGGGGGACAGCTACGGCAGCCCCAGCATTTT.

The chain uses TRBV18 and TRBJ2-3, with D hard to call. The CDR3 has 14 residues. Trimming pared 3 bases from V and 6 bases from J, leaving 13 bases between. Germline V lookup: CDR1 KGHSH, CDR2 LQKENI. The DNA for the CDR3 is TGTGCCAGCTCACCTCAGACTCCGCGGGATACGCAGTATTTT. Protein: CASSPQTPRDTQYF.

The chain recombines TRBV4-1 with TRBJ2-1, with D maybe TRBD1 (6 bases). Germline V lookup: CDR1 MGHRA, CDR2 YSYEKL. This CDR3 is built from 15 residues. V was cut by 4 bases and J by 4 bases, with 14 bases left in between. The CDR3 spells CASSREVTGYNEQFF. DNA of the CDR3: TGCGCCAGCAGCCGAGAAGTTACAGGGTACAATGAGCAGTTCTTC.

The sample holds a few counts of this clone. DNA of the CDR3: TGTGCCAGCAGTTACTCTCAGGGTGGTCAGCCCCAGCATTTT. Residues: CASSYSQGGQPQHF. The chain is built from TRBV6-5 and TRBJ1-5; perhaps TRBD1 as D (5 bases). CDR1 and CDR2 (germline): MNHEY, SVGAGI. This CDR3 contains 14 residues. V lost 0 bases and J 6 bases, leaving 9 bases between the germline ends.

The chain employs TRBV7-2 and TRBJ1-3; D is perhaps TRBD1 (5 bases). Trimming stripped 1 base from V and 5 bases from J, with 12 bases between. Germline V lookup: CDR1 SGHTA, CDR2 FQGNSA. There are 15 residues in the CDR3. CDR3 protein: CASSLGPGNRNTIYF. DNA of the CDR3: TGTGCCAGCAGCTTAGGTCCAGGGAACAGAAACACCATATATTTT. Drawing the rest from reference TRBV7-2 and TRBJ1-3, the complete variable domain is GAGVSQSPSNKVTEKGKDVELRCDPISGHTALYWYRQSLGQGLEFLIYFQGNSAPDKSGLPSDRFSAERTGGSVSTLTIQRTQQEDSAVYLCASSLGPGNRNTIYFGEGSWLTVV.

V and J are TRBV5-1 and TRBJ2-7; TRBD1 aligns across 9 bases. The CDR3 contains 15 residues. Germline trimming cut 6 bases from V and 2 bases from J; bases unmatched to any gene: 9. Looked up from germline, CDR1 is SGHRS and CDR2 is YFSETQ. This CDR3 is CASNTGGVSTYEQYF. CDR3 DNA sequence: TGCGCCAGCAACACAGGGGGCGTCTCGACCTACGAGCAGTACTTC.